This entry features one T cell receptor (beta chain) sequence. This sample stems from a study of T cells expressing NK-cell markers. The wider study: Sequencing covered eight donors, seven HCMV-seropositive and one seronegative.

From the 5' RACE reads, TCRdb lists one entry per CDR3 protein and no DNA. The sample yields about 180,000 distinct CDR3 sequences, of which the top ten take up around a sixth. The length of the CDR3 is 14 residues. Germline V gene sequence: CDR1 SGHTA, CDR2 FQGTGA. This receptor was taken from a woman between 18 and 70 years old in good health. The sample was blood T cells: a sorted CD56 or NKG2C T cell subset, CD4+ or CD8+ T cells, or bulk PBMC T cells (not recorded which). V is TRBV7-3 and J is TRBJ2-7; TCRdb's D call, TRBD2, is unchecked because there is no DNA. The CDR3 loop reads CASSPGPLAYEQYF. Full variable domain (rest looked up from reference TRBV7-3 and TRBJ2-7): GAGVSQTPSNKVTEKGKYVELRCDPISGHTALYWYRQSLGQGPEFLIYFQGTGAADDSGLPNDRFFAVRPEGSVSTLKIQRTERGDSAVYLCASSPGPLAYEQYFGPGTRLTVT.